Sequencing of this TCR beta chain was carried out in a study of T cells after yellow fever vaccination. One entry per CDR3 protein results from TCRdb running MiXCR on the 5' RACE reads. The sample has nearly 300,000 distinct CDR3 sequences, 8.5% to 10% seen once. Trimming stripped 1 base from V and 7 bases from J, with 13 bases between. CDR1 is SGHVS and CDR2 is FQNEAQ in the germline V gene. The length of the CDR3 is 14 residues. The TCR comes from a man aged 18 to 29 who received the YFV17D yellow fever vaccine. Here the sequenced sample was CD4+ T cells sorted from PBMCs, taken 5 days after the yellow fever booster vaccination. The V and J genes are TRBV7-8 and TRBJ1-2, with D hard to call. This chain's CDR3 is CASSLDSLVRGYTF. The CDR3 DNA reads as TGTGCCAGCAGCTTAGATTCCCTGGTCCGTGGCTACACCTTC.